This T cell receptor beta chain came from a study of cytomegalovirus exposure and HLA in healthy donors. The study's findings and limits: Excluded were some V segments that proved indistinguishable, including TRBV6-2 and TRBV6-3. In a later analysis, TCR beta V- and J-gene trimming was associated with a missense DCLRE1C variant. Previous analysis showed most TCR beta V segments were productive about 87% or about 30% of the time.

The CDR3 extends over 13 amino acids. Germline V CDR1 and CDR2: MNHEY, SMNVEV (reference sequence). With respect to this clone: What it binds is not known.

The PCR employed 60 Vbeta primers together with 13 Jbeta primers. The table came from immunoSEQ multiplex PCR; TCRdb's copy has only in-frame clones and leaves some out. Of around 150,000 clones listed, 65% to 85% were seen once; the top ten hold approximately 6.5%. The chain uses TRBV27 and TRBJ2-5, with 8 bases identical to TRBD1. Judging by the DNA end, TRBJ2-7 fits better; the J call may be wrong. The TCR comes from a male donor in good health and CMV-seropositive. Sequencing was performed on PBMCs. CDR3 DNA: TGTGCCAGCAGTCCAGACAGGGGCTACGAGCAGTACTTC. It encodes CASSPDRGYEQYF.